This TCR beta chain is from a study of blood T cell repertoires in COVID-19. On the study more broadly: There were acute and convalescent COVID-19 samples, and they came from the United States, Italy and Spain. T cells, B-cell-depleted T cells, or PBMCs supplied cDNA or gDNA.

Those enrolled, adults aged roughly 18 to 90 years, came from about two dozen US areas. This clone was counted only a few times. From germline, CDR1 is SGHRS and CDR2 YFSETQ. CDR3 length: 17 residues. J lost 1 base, V lost 3 bases, and 9 bases had no gene match. The repertoire was sequenced with immunoSEQ multiplex PCR; TCRdb's copy has only in-frame clones and lacks some. The data contain 130,000 or so clones, almost 85% of them seen just once; the ten biggest clones take up about 3.4%. Sequenced sample: PBMCs or T cells enriched from blood (not recorded which). This rearrangement joins TRBV5-1 to TRBJ2-2, with 7 bases identical to TRBD2. The sequence derives from a woman between 45 and 60 years old with acute COVID-19. The CDR3 DNA is TGCGCCAGCAGCTCCCCCCGGGGAGGGCTGAACACCGGGGAGCTGTTTTTT. It codes for CASSSPRGGLNTGELFF. Variable domain in full (rest from reference TRBV5-1 and TRBJ2-2): KAGVTQTPRYLIKTRGQQVTLSCSPISGHRSVSWYQQTPGQGLQFLFEYFSETQRNKGNFPGRFSGRQFSNSRSEMNVSTLELGDSALYLCASSSPRGGLNTGELFFGEGSRLTVL.